This TCR beta chain was sequenced during a study of T cell responses to AZD1222 COVID-19 vaccine. Worth noting for this clone: The antigen is unknown.

V shed 1 base and J shed 7 bases, with 17 bases lying between them. CDR3 size: 16 residues. CDR1 and CDR2 from the germline V gene are SNHLY and FYNNEI. Only in-frame clones appear in the TCRdb table, and some are missing; sequencing was by immunoSEQ multiplex PCR. Of around 160,000 clones listed, 88% are singletons. Whole-study findings and limits: White British ancestry dominated among donors, who included more females, and clonal diversity was possibly underestimated. Baseline seropositivity occurred in only six AZD1222 recipients.

The source of this sequence is an adult in good health. This rearrangement joins TRBV2 to TRBJ1-5; the D gene is possibly TRBD1 (6 bases). This sample comprised peripheral blood, obtained on day 0 of AZD1222 vaccination. In DNA form, the CDR3 reads TGTGCCAGCAGTGAAGGGGACACATCTCCGACGCAGCCCCAGCATTTT. Translation gives CASSEGDTSPTQPQHF. Full variable domain (outside the CDR3, taken from reference TRBV2 and TRBJ1-5): EPEVTQTPSHQVTQMGQEVILRCVPISNHLYFYWYRQILGQKVEFLVSFYNNEISEKSEIFDDQFSVERPDGSNFTLKIRSTKLEDSAMYFCASSEGDTSPTQPQHFGDGTRLSIL.